A selection of T cell receptor beta chains follows, all from one sample in a study of blood T cell repertoires in COVID-19. Measured with immunoSEQ multiplex PCR; TCRdb has only the in-frame clones, and not every one. The sample contains 430,000 or so clones, approximately 90% of which appear only once. Sequencing used PBMCs or T cells enriched from blood (not recorded which). These receptor sequences come from a woman aged 40-49 years who had recovered from COVID-19. Each CDR3 is given with its conserved first and last residue. The D gene is left open where the match is weak. Not all rows give a size; the values are once, few, many and, for expanded clones, a class.

j_call	v_call	cdr3_length	d_call	clone_size	cdr3_nt	cdr3_aa
TRBJ2-5	TRBV7-9	15	TRBD1	-	TGTGCCAGCAGCTCTCGGACAGGCCTGGGTGAGACCCAGTACTTC	CASSSRTGLGETQYF
TRBJ1-1	TRBV10-3	13	TRBD1	-	TGTGCCACCGACACAGGGGCGAACACTGAAGCTTTCTTT	CATDTGANTEAFF
TRBJ1-1	TRBV18	14	-	-	TGTGCCAGCTCACCACTATTCGGGGACACTGAAGCTTTCTTT	CASSPLFGDTEAFF
TRBJ1-4	TRBV4-2	14	-	-	TGTGCCAGCAGCCAAGACCGCGGGCCCGAAAAACTGTTTTTT	CASSQDRGPEKLFF
TRBJ2-1	TRBV27	16	-	-	TGTGCCAGCAGTTCCCACCTACCTTCTTGGTACAATGAGCAGTTCTTC	CASSSHLPSWYNEQFF
TRBJ2-2	TRBV28	15	-	few	TGTGCCAGCAGTCCCGGGACACCAAACACCGGGGAGCTGTTTTTT	CASSPGTPNTGELFF
TRBJ2-1	TRBV19	13	-	once	TGTGCCAGTAGAACGAGCTCCTACAATGAGCAGTTCTTC	CASRTSSYNEQFF
TRBJ1-5	TRBV11-2	13	-	-	TGTGCCAGCAGCTTGGCAGGGGCTCAGCCCCAGCATTTT	CASSLAGAQPQHF
TRBJ2-7	TRBV5-1	16	TRBD2	-	TGCGCCAGCAGCTCGCAAACTAGCGAGAACTCCTACGAGCAGTACTTC	CASSSQTSENSYEQYF
TRBJ1-6	TRBV16	15	TRBD1	-	TGTGCCAGCACCCCCCCGGGACAGATTAATTCACCCCTCCACTTT	CASTPPGQINSPLHF
TRBJ1-2	TRBV10-3	14	TRBD1	once	TGTGCCATCAGGGGAATAGGACAGGGGGATGGCTACACCTTC	CAIRGIGQGDGYTF
TRBJ2-7	TRBV12-3/TRBV12-4	13	TRBD1	once	TGTGCCAGCAGTGTGGACAGGGACTACGAGCAGTACTTC	CASSVDRDYEQYF
TRBJ2-5	TRBV6-5	16	TRBD2	-	TGTGCCAGCAGTTACTCCGGGACTAGCAGGGGAGAGACCCAGTACTTC	CASSYSGTSRGETQYF
TRBJ1-1	TRBV6-5	13	-	-	TGTGCCAGCGCCTTTCGGGAATCTGACGCGGCTTTCTTT	CASAFRESDAAFF
TRBJ1-6	TRBV6-1	15	TRBD1	-	TGTGCCAGCAGTGAGAGGGACAGGCATAATTCACCCCTCCACTTT	CASSERDRHNSPLHF
TRBJ1-1	TRBV27	19	-	-	TGTGCCAGCAGCAAAGGTGGAAGGACAGAGTATGTAGTTAACACTGAAGCTTTCTTT	CASSKGGRTEYVVNTEAFF
TRBJ2-3	TRBV19	14	-	-	TGTGCCAGTAGTGACTTGGGTCTAAGAGATACGCAGTATTTT	CASSDLGLRDTQYF
TRBJ1-5	TRBV5-5	14	-	-	TGTGCCAGCAGCTTGCAACAGCTCAATCAGCCCCAGCATTTT	CASSLQQLNQPQHF
TRBJ1-4	TRBV7-2	14	-	-	TGTGCCAGCAGCTCTCCCAATCAGCGGGGAAAACTGTTTTTT	CASSSPNQRGKLFF
TRBJ2-7	TRBV7-9	13	-	-	TGTGCCAGCAGCGCCCGACAGGACTACGAGCAGTACTTC	CASSARQDYEQYF
TRBJ2-5	TRBV4-1	15	TRBD2	-	TGCGCCAGCAGCCATGTGACTAGCGGCCAAGAGACCCAGTACTTC	CASSHVTSGQETQYF
TRBJ2-7	TRBV7-9	13	-	few	TGTGCCAGCAGCTTAGTGGCCTCCTACGAGCAGTACTTC	CASSLVASYEQYF
TRBJ1-2	TRBV19	14	-	-	TGTGCCAGTAGCGGGAAGACAGGAGCCTATGGCTACACCTTC	CASSGKTGAYGYTF
TRBJ2-3	TRBV28	16	-	few	TGTGCCAGCAAAAACTCCAGGGGGGCAGGCACAGATACGCAGTATTTT	CASKNSRGAGTDTQYF
TRBJ1-6	TRBV6-2/TRBV6-3	14	TRBD1	-	TGTGCCAGCAGCACCGGGACAGGGACTTCACCCCTCCACTTT	CASSTGTGTSPLHF
TRBJ1-1	TRBV10-2	14	TRBD1	-	TGCGCCAGCAGTGCGACGGCTGGACAGGCTGAAGCTTTCTTT	CASSATAGQAEAFF
TRBJ1-5	TRBV18	15	-	-	TGTGCCAGCTCACGAGGCGAGTTTGGGAATCAGCCCCAGCATTTT	CASSRGEFGNQPQHF
TRBJ2-2	TRBV9	15	TRBD1	-	TGTGCCAGCAGTGGGGACAGGGGGTGGACCGGGGAGCTGTTTTTT	CASSGDRGWTGELFF
TRBJ2-3	TRBV4-3	16	TRBD2	-	TGCGCCAGCAGCCAAGATTTAAGGGGAGGGGCAGATACGCAGTATTTT	CASSQDLRGGADTQYF
TRBJ2-5	TRBV5-8	16	-	-	TGTGCCAGCAGCACCGGACGCAGGGCTGCAGGAGAGACCCAGTACTTC	CASSTGRRAAGETQYF
TRBJ1-3	TRBV6-2/TRBV6-3	15	-	-	TGTGCCAGCAGTTATCCGAGGCCCTCTGGAAACACCATATATTTT	CASSYPRPSGNTIYF
TRBJ1-2	TRBV25-1	13	-	-	TGTGCCAGCAGTACCCGCAGTAACTATGGCTACACCTTC	CASSTRSNYGYTF
TRBJ2-2	TRBV25-1	15	TRBD2	few	TGTGCCAGCAGTGAAGGGGGGAGGGACACCGGGGAGCTGTTTTTT	CASSEGGRDTGELFF
TRBJ2-6	TRBV2	18	TRBD2	many	TGTGCCAGCAGCGCCGGGACTAGCGGCAGCTCTGGGGCCAACGTCCTGACTTTC	CASSAGTSGSSGANVLTF
TRBJ2-5	TRBV6-5	16	-	-	TGTGCCAGCAGTTCCCTCGGGGGGCCCTACCAAGAGACCCAGTACTTC	CASSSLGGPYQETQYF
TRBJ1-2	TRBV10-2	14	TRBD1	-	TGCGCCAGCATCGACAGACAGGGAGGCTATGGCTACACCTTC	CASIDRQGGYGYTF
TRBJ2-2	TRBV11-2	18	-	-	TGTGCCAGCAGCTTAGGGGGGGTGTCGGGAGAGAACACCGGGGAGCTGTTTTTT	CASSLGGVSGENTGELFF
TRBJ1-1	TRBV5-1	16	TRBD1	-	TGCGCCAGCAGCTTGGGAGGACAGGGAGGGAGCACTGAAGCTTTCTTT	CASSLGGQGGSTEAFF
TRBJ2-2	TRBV9	16	-	-	TGTGCCAGCAGCTTCGGGATCCGCGAGAGCACCGGGGAGCTGTTTTTT	CASSFGIRESTGELFF
TRBJ1-2	TRBV7-8	11	-	-	TGTGCCAGCAGCCCATTGTATGGCTACACCTTC	CASSPLYGYTF
TRBJ1-4	TRBV10-3	13	TRBD1	-	TGTGCCATCAGGGACAGGGGAGAGGAAAAACTGTTTTTT	CAIRDRGEEKLFF
TRBJ2-5	TRBV10-3	18	TRBD1	-	TGTGCCATCAGTGGCCGGGACAGGGGGGTTATGCGCCAAGAGACCCAGTACTTC	CAISGRDRGVMRQETQYF
TRBJ2-5	TRBV28	16	TRBD2	few	TGTGCCAGCAGTACAACTAGCGGGAGGGGCTTGGAGACCCAGTACTTC	CASSTTSGRGLETQYF